Shown below are 15 T cell receptor beta chains from a single sample sequenced in a study of T cell responses to AZD1222 COVID-19 vaccine. The assay was immunoSEQ multiplex PCR, and TCRdb's table has in-frame clones only and misses some. The table has some 150,000 clones, about 92% seen once. The input for sequencing was peripheral blood, taken on day 0 of MenACWY control vaccination. Receptor source: an adult in good health.

The rearrangement uses TRBV7-8 and TRBJ1-5; possible D gene TRBD1, 5 bases. CDR3 length equals 15 residues. Trimming removed 4 bases at V and 3 bases at J, with 13 bases between. The germline V gene encodes CDR1 SGHVS and CDR2 FQNEAQ. The CDR3 DNA is TGTGCCAGCAGCTCAGACAGTTCCGTCAATCAGCCCCAGCATTTT. Residues: CASSSDSSVNQPQHF.

V usage is TRBV20-1 and J usage is TRBJ2-1; 8 bases map to TRBD2. Trimming removed 3 bases from V and 7 bases from J; junction bases left unmatched: 8. In germline, CDR1 is DFQATT, CDR2 SNEGSKA (reference sequence). This CDR3 is 14 amino acids long. Written as DNA, the CDR3 is TGCAGTGCTAGTACTAGCGGATGGGGGAATGAGCAGTTCTTC. It yields the protein CSASTSGWGNEQFF.

The V call is TRBV12-3 or TRBV12-4, the J call TRBJ2-2, with D unresolved. The CDR3 spans 12 residues. Trimming pared 2 bases from V and 6 bases from J, leaving 4 bases between. The CDR3 loop reads CASSLWSGELFF. CDR3 in DNA: TGTGCCAGCAGTTTATGGTCCGGGGAGCTGTTTTTT.

The chain joins TRBV28 to TRBJ1-4; 9 bases fit TRBD1. The CDR3 totals 15 residues. The junction had 7 bases not matched to a gene; V was cut back by 5 bases and J by 6 bases. Germline V gene lookup returns CDR1 MDHEN and CDR2 SYDVKM. The CDR3 spells CASSLGDRAYEKLFF. DNA of the CDR3: TGTGCCAGCAGTCTAGGGGACAGGGCTTATGAAAAACTGTTTTTT.

This clone was counted a single time. This chain connects TRBV7-2 to TRBJ2-5, with 10 bases identical to TRBD2. The CDR3 is made up of 15 amino acids. Trimming cost V 5 bases and J 12 bases; bases outside gene matches: 15. Germline V CDR1 and CDR2: SGHTA, FQGNSA. As DNA, the CDR3 is TGTGCCAGCAGCCAGCGACAGGGACTAGCGATGCATGAGTACTTC. It yields the protein CASSQRQGLAMHEYF.

V usage is TRBV5-1 and J usage is TRBJ2-1; 11 bases line up with TRBD2. Germline-derived CDR1 and CDR2 are SGHRS and YFSETQ. The length of the CDR3 is 15 residues. With 4 bases clipped from V and 5 bases from J, the junction kept 5 bases outside the gene matches. DNA of the CDR3: TGCGCCAGCAGCGTGGGACTAGCGGACAACAATGAGCAGTTCTTC. Residues: CASSVGLADNNEQFF.

J is TRBJ1-2 and V is TRBV28; D remains unclear. The CDR3 extends over 12 amino acids. Germline CDR1 reads MDHEN; CDR2 reads SYDVKM. V was clipped by 2 bases and J by 7 bases, with 8 bases between them. The CDR3 DNA sequence: TGTGCCAGCAGTTTACGTAGGTCTGGCTACACCTTC. The encoded protein is CASSLRRSGYTF.

The CDR3 sequence is CASSPRGTGGDYGYTF. The CDR3 region has the DNA TGTGCCAGCTCACCGAGAGGGACAGGGGGTGACTATGGCTACACCTTC. The rearrangement joins TRBV18 to TRBJ1-2; 11 bases are shared with TRBD1. V shed 3 bases and J 3 bases; nucleotides not matched to a gene: 6. Per germline, CDR1 KGHSH and CDR2 LQKENI. The CDR3 totals 16 residues. Complete variable domain (other parts from reference TRBV18 and TRBJ1-2): NAGVMQNPRHLVRRRGQEARLRCSPMKGHSHVYWYRQLPEEGLKFMVYLQKENIIDESGMPKERFSAEFPKEGPSILRIQQVVRGDSAAYFCASSPRGTGGDYGYTFGSGTRLTVV.

This chain uses TRBV7-9 with TRBJ1-2; no definite D call. The CDR3 spans 13 residues. CDR1 is SEHNR, CDR2 FQNEAQ, per germline (reference sequence). V lost 2 bases and J lost 7, with 11 bases in between. The CDR3 reads CASSLLGSVGYTF. The CDR3 DNA sequence: TGTGCCAGCAGCTTACTGGGGTCGGTTGGCTACACCTTC.

The table lists this clone with a count of one. The V gene is TRBV19, the J gene TRBJ1-1; D gene uncertain. CDR3 length: 18 residues. Trimming shortened V by 6 bases and J by 5 bases, and 28 bases separated the two germline ends. The germline CDR1 and CDR2 sequences are LNHDA and SQIVND (reference sequence). The CDR3 nucleotides are TGTGCCAGTAGACCCGGGCCCCACACACGAACAAGGAGGACTGAAGCTTTCTTT. This encodes CASRPGPHTRTRRTEAFF.

In this sample, this clone turned up once. The gene calls are TRBV19 and TRBJ1-2, with no clear D. The CDR3 contains 13 residues. Between the trimmed V and J ends, which lost 7 bases and 2 bases, there was a span of 11 bases. Per the germline V gene, CDR1 is LNHDA and CDR2 is SQIVND (reference sequence). In DNA form, the CDR3 reads TGTGCCAGTACTGCCAGGAGAAACTATGGCTACACCTTC. It translates to CASTARRNYGYTF. The full variable domain, its missing parts supplied by reference TRBV19 and TRBJ1-2, is DGGITQSPKYLFRKEGQNVTLSCEQNLNHDAMYWYRQDPGQGLRLIYYSQIVNDFQKGDIAEGYSVSREKKESFPLTVTSAQKNPTAFYLCASTARRNYGYTFGSGTRLTVV.

The CDR3 DNA reads TGCGCCAGCAGCCAAATGGCAGGGAGTACTGAAGCTTTCTTT. Encoded protein: CASSQMAGSTEAFF. The chain couples TRBV4-3 to TRBJ1-1, with D perhaps TRBD1 (5 bases). There are 14 residues in the CDR3. The V end lost 2 bases, the J end lost 5 bases, and 12 bases lay between the germline ends. Germline CDR1 reads LGHNA; CDR2 reads YSLEER.

The DNA of the CDR3 is TGTGCCACCAGCAGACAAACAGGGGGGTATGGCTACACCTTC. It translates to CATSRQTGGYGYTF. The chain recombines TRBV15 with TRBJ1-2; TRBD1 agrees at 8 bases. With 2 bases clipped from V and 5 bases from J, the junction kept 4 bases outside the gene matches. CDR1 and CDR2 (germline): LNHNV, YYDKDF (reference sequence). This CDR3 has 14 residues.

The chain couples TRBV24-1 to TRBJ2-7; D unclear. Trimming shortened V by 2 bases and J by 2 bases, and 15 bases separated the two germline ends. CDR1 and CDR2 from the germline V gene are KGHDR and SFDVKD. The CDR3 totals 16 residues. The CDR3 spells CATSDSPPAETYEQYF. The CDR3 DNA reads as TGTGCCACCAGTGATTCCCCCCCCGCGGAGACCTACGAGCAGTACTTC.

This sequence joins TRBV5-1 and TRBJ1-6; D gene ambiguous. V dropped 0 bases and J dropped 6 bases, with 7 bases sitting between them. This CDR3 region has 14 residues. Germline V lookup: CDR1 SGHRS, CDR2 YFSETQ. CDR3 nucleotide sequence: TGCGCCAGCAGCTTGGAGTCAGCTAATTCACCCCTCCACTTT. Translated, it gives CASSLESANSPLHF.